The clone carrying this T cell receptor (beta chain) was recorded at least ten times. Its antigen is unknown. One entry per CDR3 protein, called by TCRdb with MiXCR from the 5' RACE reads. The sample carries 81,000 or so distinct CDR3 sequences, roughly 8% recorded once. Before extraction, the whole blood was not fractionated, and total RNA was taken from it. The data stem from a study of human T cells and chemical hapten exposure. Whole-study findings and limits: After DPC sensitization, TCRs above 1 in 1000 frequency showed no change.

The CDR3 is 12 amino acids. Germline CDR1 and CDR2: SGHRS and YFSETQ. The germline V and J ends were trimmed by 3 bases and 5 bases, with 9 bases remaining between them. This TCR came from a male donor in good health. This sequence joins TRBV5-1 and TRBJ2-7; D ambiguous. CDR3: CASSWLGNEQYF. The CDR3 coding sequence is TGCGCCAGCAGCTGGTTGGGGAACGAGCAGTACTTC.